The clone carrying this TCR beta chain appeared a few times. Its target is unknown. This specimen comes from a study of CD8 T cells in ankylosing spondylitis. MiXCR was run by TCRdb on the 5' RACE reads, yielding one entry per CDR3 protein. There are roughly 700,000 distinct CDR3 sequences in the sample; about 20% occur only once, and under 20% lies in the top ten. The germline V gene encodes CDR1 LNHDA and CDR2 SQIVND (reference sequence). V shed 6 bases and J 0 bases; nucleotides not matched to a gene: 9. The CDR3 runs 16 residues. Study-level results: In ankylosing spondylitis blood, a motif of several highly homologous TCR beta variants appeared characteristic.

This sequence was found in a male donor with ankylosing spondylitis. The genes are TRBV19 and TRBJ2-7; TRBD1 matches 9 bases. Material for sequencing was blood, either unsorted or a sorted T cell fraction (not recorded which). As DNA, the CDR3 is TGTGCCAGTAGACCCGGACAGGGGCGAAGCTCCTACGAGCAGTACTTC. Translating gives CASRPGQGRSSYEQYF.